One sample yielded the 15 T cell receptor beta chains listed below, sequenced in a study of cytotoxic CD8 clonotypes in ibrutinib-treated CLL. The protocol was immunoSEQ multiplex PCR, while the TCRdb copy is restricted to in-frame clones and leaves out a portion. This table has 160,000 or so clones, more than 65% appearing once. The sample here was PBMCs, taken after 12 months of ibrutinib treatment. These receptors were collected from a human donor with chronic lymphocytic leukemia.

The chain couples TRBV14 to TRBJ2-5; TRBD1 matches at 9 bases. The DNA end is a closer match to TRBJ2-7, so the J assignment may be wrong. The CDR3 covers 19 residues. Looked up from germline, CDR1 is SGHDN and CDR2 is FVKESK. The CDR3, as DNA: TGTGCCAGCAGCCTCAGCCTACGGGGACAGGGCTACAGCTCCTACGAGCAGTACTTC. Encoded protein: CASSLSLRGQGYSSYEQYF.

The chain employs TRBV18 and TRBJ2-2; maybe TRBD1 (5 bases). Trimming stripped 5 bases from V and 4 bases from J, with 14 bases between. CDR3 length equals 15 residues. Germline CDR1 and CDR2: KGHSH and LQKENI. The CDR3 nucleotides read TGTGCCAGCTCAAAGGACACCGCAGCCACCGGGGAGCTGTTTTTT. Translated, it gives CASSKDTAATGELFF.

The V and J genes are TRBV4-1 and TRBJ2-5; TRBD2 aligns across 7 bases. CDR1 and CDR2 (germline): MGHRA, YSYEKL. This CDR3 contains 16 residues. The J segment lost 5 bases and the V segment lost 1 base, leaving 10 bases of the junction unmatched. The CDR3 bases are TGCGCCAGCAGCCAAGTGATTATCGGGAGGTCGGAGACCCAGTACTTC. It translates to CASSQVIIGRSETQYF.

The V call is TRBV7-8, the J call TRBJ1-2; D is unclear. This CDR3 is 15 amino acids long. The V end lost 4 bases, the J end lost 1 base, and 13 bases lay between the germline ends. Germline V gene lookup returns CDR1 SGHVS and CDR2 FQNEAQ. CDR3 bases: TGTGCCAGCAGCTCCCCGGCGGGGAATAACTATGGCTACACCTTC. Amino acid sequence: CASSSPAGNNYGYTF.

The gene calls are TRBV19 and TRBJ2-5; 9 bases are shared with TRBD2. Germline trimming cut 4 bases from V and 1 base from J; bases unmatched to any gene: 7. Germline CDR1 and CDR2: LNHDA and SQIVND (reference sequence). The CDR3 is 16 residues long. This CDR3 is CASSTRGSGGQETQYF. CDR3 coding DNA: TGTGCCAGTAGTACTCGTGGTAGCGGGGGCCAAGAGACCCAGTACTTC.

The chain employs TRBV19 and TRBJ1-3; D is undetermined. V was pared by 4 bases and J by 2 bases, with 21 bases between. This CDR3 has 18 residues. CDR1 and CDR2 from the germline V gene are LNHDA and SQIVND (reference sequence). The CDR3 is CASSTSSGPSSPGNTIYF. CDR3 in DNA: TGTGCCAGTAGTACCTCTTCCGGGCCCTCGAGTCCTGGAAACACCATATATTTT.

The J gene is TRBJ2-7, the V gene TRBV11-3; 7 bases align to TRBD2. Trimming cost V 2 bases and J 0 bases; bases outside gene matches: 7. This CDR3 is 16 amino acids long. Germline-derived CDR1 and CDR2 are SGHNT and YENEEA. CDR3 in amino acids: CASSLRAGLSSYEQYF. In nucleotides, the CDR3 is TGTGCCAGCAGCTTAAGAGCGGGACTGAGCTCCTACGAGCAGTACTTC.

The chain uses TRBV5-1 and TRBJ1-2; D may be TRBD1 (5 bases). The CDR3 totals 15 residues. The germline CDR1 and CDR2 sequences are SGHRS and YFSETQ. Trimming cost V 3 bases and J 4 bases, with 16 bases left between them. The CDR3: CASSSDPGGGYGYTF. Written as DNA, the CDR3 is TGCGCCAGCAGCTCCGACCCTGGGGGTGGCTATGGCTACACCTTC.

The chain employs TRBV9 and TRBJ1-1; tentatively, D is TRBD1 (5 bases). V was pared by 0 bases and J by 3 bases, with 6 bases between. CDR3 size: 13 residues. The germline V gene encodes CDR1 SGDLS and CDR2 YYNGEE. The CDR3 bases are TGTGCCAGCAGCGTAGTAGGGGACACTGAAGCTTTCTTT. Translated, it gives CASSVVGDTEAFF.

This clone has a handful of counts. The chain links TRBV18 to TRBJ1-5; TRBD1 agrees at 7 bases. Germline V lookup: CDR1 KGHSH, CDR2 LQKENI. The CDR3 contains 14 residues. Trimming cost V 3 bases and J 8 bases; bases outside gene matches: 7. This CDR3 reads CASSPLTGQKPQHF. In DNA, the CDR3 is TGTGCCAGCTCACCCCTGACAGGGCAAAAGCCCCAGCATTTT.

The chain combines TRBV7-2 with TRBJ2-5; D might be TRBD1 or TRBD2, each matching 5 bases. Germline lookup yields CDR1 SGHTA and CDR2 FQGNSA. The CDR3 contains 14 residues. Trimming shortened V by 5 bases and J by 5 bases, and 15 bases separated the two germline ends. CDR3 loop: CASSATQGRETQYF. The DNA of the CDR3 is TGTGCCAGCAGCGCGACCCAGGGACGGGAGACCCAGTACTTC.

As for this clone: The same CDR3 also results from other DNA sequences found in this sample. The chain combines TRBV4-3 with TRBJ2-2; D unresolved. The CDR3 runs 16 residues. Germline V gene lookup returns CDR1 LGHNA and CDR2 YSLEER. Trimming removed 1 base at V and 1 base at J, with 10 bases between. DNA of the CDR3: TGCGCCAGCAGCCAAGGACGTGGGCGGAACACCGGGGAGCTGTTTTTT. It encodes CASSQGRGRNTGELFF.

This chain connects TRBV5-4 to TRBJ1-2, with 9 bases lining up with TRBD1. The CDR3 has 15 amino acids. Per the germline V gene, CDR1 is SGHNT and CDR2 is YYREEE (reference sequence). J lost 4 bases, V lost 5 bases, and 9 bases had no gene match. CDR3 loop: CASRPGTGGTYGYTF. The CDR3 DNA reads as TGTGCCAGCAGGCCCGGAACAGGGGGCACCTATGGCTACACCTTC.

The chain carries TRBV5-1 and TRBJ2-1, with 7 bases that match TRBD2. This CDR3 contains 17 residues. Germline trimming cut 4 bases from V and 0 bases from J; bases unmatched to any gene: 10. Germline CDR1 and CDR2: SGHRS and YFSETQ. The CDR3 coding sequence is TGCGCCAGCAGCCCCGCGGGGAGGGGAAGCTCCTACAATGAGCAGTTCTTC. This codes for CASSPAGRGSSYNEQFF.

The chain is built from TRBV2 and TRBJ2-2; D uncertain. The V end was cut by 7 bases, the J end by 7 bases, with 19 bases between. CDR3 length equals 15 residues. Germline assignment: CDR1 SNHLY and CDR2 FYNNEI. The CDR3 DNA sequence: TGTGCCAGCATTTCTCCTGGGGTTTCGGGCGGGGAGCTGTTTTTT. Its protein is CASISPGVSGGELFF.